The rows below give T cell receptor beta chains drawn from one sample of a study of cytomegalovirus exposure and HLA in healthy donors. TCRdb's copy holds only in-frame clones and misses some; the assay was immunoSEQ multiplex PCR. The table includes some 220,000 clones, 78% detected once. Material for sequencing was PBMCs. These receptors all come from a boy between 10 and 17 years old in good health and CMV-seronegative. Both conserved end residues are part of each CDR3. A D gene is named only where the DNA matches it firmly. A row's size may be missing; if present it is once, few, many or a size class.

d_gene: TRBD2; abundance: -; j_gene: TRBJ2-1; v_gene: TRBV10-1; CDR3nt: TGCGCCAGCAATTATCTTCCAACGGGGGGTTCGGACAATGAGCAGTTCTTC; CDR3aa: CASNYLPTGGSDNEQFF
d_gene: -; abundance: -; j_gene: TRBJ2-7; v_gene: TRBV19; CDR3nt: TGTGCCAGTAGTATAAAGGCGGCTCCTCCTTCCTACGAGCAGTACTTC; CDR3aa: CASSIKAAPPSYEQYF
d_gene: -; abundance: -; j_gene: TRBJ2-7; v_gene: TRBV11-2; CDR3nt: TGTGCCAGCAGCTTTCGAGACAGGTATGGCTACGAGCAGTACTTC; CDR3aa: CASSFRDRYGYEQYF
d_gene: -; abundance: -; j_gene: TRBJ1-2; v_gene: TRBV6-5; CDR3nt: TGTGCCAGCAGTTACTCACCAGGGGACGGGGACTATGGCTACACCTTC; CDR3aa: CASSYSPGDGDYGYTF
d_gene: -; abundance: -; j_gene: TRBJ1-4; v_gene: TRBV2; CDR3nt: TGTGCCAGCAGTGGCGACAGTCGAATAGATGAAAAACTGTTTTTT; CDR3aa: CASSGDSRIDEKLFF
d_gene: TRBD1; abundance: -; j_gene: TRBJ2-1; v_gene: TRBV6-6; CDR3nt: TGTGCCAGCAGTTACCCGTTGACAGGGGGCTACAATGAGCAGTTCTTC; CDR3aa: CASSYPLTGGYNEQFF
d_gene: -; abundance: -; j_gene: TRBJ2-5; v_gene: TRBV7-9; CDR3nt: TGTGCCAGCAGCTCAGGGAGGTCGGAGACCCAGTACTTC; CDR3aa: CASSSGRSETQYF
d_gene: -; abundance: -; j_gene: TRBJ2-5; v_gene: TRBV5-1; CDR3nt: TGCGCCAGCAGCTTGGGGCGGCCTCAAGAGACCCAGTACTTC; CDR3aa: CASSLGRPQETQYF
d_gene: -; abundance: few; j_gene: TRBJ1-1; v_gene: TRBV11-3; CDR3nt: TGTGCCAGCAGCTTATCGGGGGGAATGAACACTGAAGCTTTCTTT; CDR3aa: CASSLSGGMNTEAFF
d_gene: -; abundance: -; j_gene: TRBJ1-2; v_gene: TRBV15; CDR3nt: TGTGCCACCAGCATAGACAGCGAATATGGCTACACCTTC; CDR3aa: CATSIDSEYGYTF
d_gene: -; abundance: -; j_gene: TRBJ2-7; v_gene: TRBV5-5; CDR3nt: TGTGCCAGCAGTTTGTCCCTCTCCTACGAGCAGTACTTC; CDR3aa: CASSLSLSYEQYF
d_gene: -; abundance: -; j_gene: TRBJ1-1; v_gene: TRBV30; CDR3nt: TGCGCCTGGAGTGTCGGAGGGACGGGAACTGAAGCTTTCTTT; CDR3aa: CAWSVGGTGTEAFF
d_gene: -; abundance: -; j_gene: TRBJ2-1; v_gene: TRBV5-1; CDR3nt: TGCGCCAGCAAACAGGATTACAATGAGCAGTTCTTC; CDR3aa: CASKQDYNEQFF
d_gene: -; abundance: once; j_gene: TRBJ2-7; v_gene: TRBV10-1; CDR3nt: TGCGCCAGCAGTGCTCTAGGTCTATCCTACGAGCAGTACTTC; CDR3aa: CASSALGLSYEQYF
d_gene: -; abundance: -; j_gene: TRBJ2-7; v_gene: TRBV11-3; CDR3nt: TGTGCCAGCAGCTTAGTGACCGGGAGTTGGCGGCTCCCTGGGGGCGAGCAGTACTTC; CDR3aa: CASSLVTGSWRLPGGEQYF
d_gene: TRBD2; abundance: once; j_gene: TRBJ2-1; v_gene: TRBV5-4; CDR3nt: TGTGCCAGCAGCTTATTCGATGGACTAGTTATCAATGAGCAGTTCTTC; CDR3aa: CASSLFDGLVINEQFF
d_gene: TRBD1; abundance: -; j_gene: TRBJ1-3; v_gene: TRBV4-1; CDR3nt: TGCGCCAGCAGCCAAATCCTTAGACAGGGAGCTGGAAACACCATATATTTT; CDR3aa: CASSQILRQGAGNTIYF
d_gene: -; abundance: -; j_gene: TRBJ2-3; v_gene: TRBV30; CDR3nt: TGTGCCTGGAGTGTAGGCGGGGTCACAGATACGCAGTATTTT; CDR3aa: CAWSVGGVTDTQYF
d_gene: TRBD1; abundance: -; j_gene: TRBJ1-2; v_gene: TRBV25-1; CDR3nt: TGTGCCAGCAGTGATCTTACGGGACAGGGAAACTATGGCTACACCTTC; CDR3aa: CASSDLTGQGNYGYTF
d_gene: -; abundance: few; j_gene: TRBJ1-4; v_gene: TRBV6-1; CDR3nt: TGTGCCAGCAGTGACGACAGCGGGAGTCGACTGTTTTTT; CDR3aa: CASSDDSGSRLFF
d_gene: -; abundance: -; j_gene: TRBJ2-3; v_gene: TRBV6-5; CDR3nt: TGTGCCAGCAGTTACTGGGGAGAGGGAGGCACAGATACGCAGTATTTT; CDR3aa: CASSYWGEGGTDTQYF
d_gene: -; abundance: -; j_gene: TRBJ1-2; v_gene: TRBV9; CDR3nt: TGTGCCAGCAGCGTAGCCAGGGAGGTCGCGGATTACTATGGCTACACCTTC; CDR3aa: CASSVAREVADYYGYTF
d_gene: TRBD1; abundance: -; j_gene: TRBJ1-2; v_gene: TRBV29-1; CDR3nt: TGCAGCGTTTCGGGACAGACCTACGAGGACTATGGCTACACCTTC; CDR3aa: CSVSGQTYEDYGYTF
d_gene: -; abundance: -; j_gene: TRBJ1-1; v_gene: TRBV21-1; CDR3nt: TGTGCCAGCAGCAAAGCCGGGCGGAGGACTGAAGCTTTCTTT; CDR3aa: CASSKAGRRTEAFF
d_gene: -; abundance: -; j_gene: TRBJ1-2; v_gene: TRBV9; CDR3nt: TGTGCCAGCAGCCCAACCCTGGGAGGGGGCTATGGCTACACCTTC; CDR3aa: CASSPTLGGGYGYTF
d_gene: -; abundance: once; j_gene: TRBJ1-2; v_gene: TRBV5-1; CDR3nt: TGCGCCAGCAGCTTGGACAGGGTATCGGAGGGCTACACCTTC; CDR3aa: CASSLDRVSEGYTF
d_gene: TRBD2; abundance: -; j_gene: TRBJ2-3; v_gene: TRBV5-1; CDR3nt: TGCGCCAGCAGCGCCGCCGGGACTAGCGGGGGAAGCACAGATACGCAGTATTTT; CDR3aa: CASSAAGTSGGSTDTQYF
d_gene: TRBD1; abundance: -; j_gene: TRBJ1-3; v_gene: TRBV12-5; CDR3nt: TGTGCCTCAGGACAGGAGGCTGGAAACACCATATATTTT; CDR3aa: CASGQEAGNTIYF
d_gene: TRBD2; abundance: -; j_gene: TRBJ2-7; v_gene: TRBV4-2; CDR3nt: TGTGCCAGCAGCCAGCAAGGACGGACTAGCGGGACCTACGAGCAGTACTTC; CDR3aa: CASSQQGRTSGTYEQYF
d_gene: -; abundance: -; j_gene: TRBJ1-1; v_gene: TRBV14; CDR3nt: TGTGCCAGCAGCCCACATGCCGAGGTGAACACTGAAGCTTTCTTT; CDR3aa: CASSPHAEVNTEAFF
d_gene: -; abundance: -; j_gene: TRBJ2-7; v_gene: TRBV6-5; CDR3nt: TGTGCCAGCAGTTCCCCCGGGAGCTACGAGCAGTACTTC; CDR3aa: CASSSPGSYEQYF
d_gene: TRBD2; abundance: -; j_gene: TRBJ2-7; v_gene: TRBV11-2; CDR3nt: TGTGCCAGCAGCGGACGACTAGCGGACAGCTCCTACGAGCAGTACTTC; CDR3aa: CASSGRLADSSYEQYF
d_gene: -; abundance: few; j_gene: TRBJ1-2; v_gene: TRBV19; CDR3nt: TGTGCCAGTAGTATAACGTCTGGGGGCAATTATGGCTACACCTTC; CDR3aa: CASSITSGGNYGYTF
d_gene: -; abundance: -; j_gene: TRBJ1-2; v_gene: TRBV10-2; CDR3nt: TGCGCCAGCAGTGAACTTAGCTCTTGGGTAGTTGGCTACACCTTC; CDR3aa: CASSELSSWVVGYTF
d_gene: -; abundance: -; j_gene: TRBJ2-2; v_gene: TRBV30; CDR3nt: TGTGCCTGGAGTCTAACGGCGGAGGTCGGGGAGCTGTTTTTT; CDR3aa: CAWSLTAEVGELFF
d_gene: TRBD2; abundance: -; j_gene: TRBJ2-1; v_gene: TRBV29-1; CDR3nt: TGCAGCGTTGAGAGGGTAGCGGGAGAGACTGAGCAGTTCTTC; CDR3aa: CSVERVAGETEQFF
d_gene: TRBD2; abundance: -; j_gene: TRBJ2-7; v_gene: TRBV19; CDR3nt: TGTGCCAGTACAGGACTAGCGGGGGAATCCTACGAGCAGTACTTC; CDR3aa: CASTGLAGESYEQYF
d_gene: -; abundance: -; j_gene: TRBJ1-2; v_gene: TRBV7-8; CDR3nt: TGTGCCAGCAGCGAGGACCGGACAGAAAACTATGGCTACACCTTC; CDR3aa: CASSEDRTENYGYTF
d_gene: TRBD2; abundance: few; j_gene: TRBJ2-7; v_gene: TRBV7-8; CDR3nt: TGTGCCAGCAGCCCTCAGACTAGCGGATTAACCTACGAGCAGTACTTC; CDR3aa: CASSPQTSGLTYEQYF
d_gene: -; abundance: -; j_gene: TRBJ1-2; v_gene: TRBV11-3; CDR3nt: TGTGCCAGCAGCCCCCGGGTGGGGGGAAACTATGGCTACACCTTC; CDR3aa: CASSPRVGGNYGYTF
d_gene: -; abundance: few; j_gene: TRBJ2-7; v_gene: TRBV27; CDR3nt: TGTGCCAGCAGTTATGCAGGGGTGTACGAGCAGTACTTC; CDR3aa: CASSYAGVYEQYF
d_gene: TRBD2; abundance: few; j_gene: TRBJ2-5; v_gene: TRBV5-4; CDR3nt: TGTGCCAGCAGCTTAGCGGGAGGGGCAGAGACCCAGTACTTC; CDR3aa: CASSLAGGAETQYF
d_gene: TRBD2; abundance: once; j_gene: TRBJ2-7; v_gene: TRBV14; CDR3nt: TGTGCCAGCAGCCAACCCTTTCCGGGACTAGAGCAGTACGAGCAGTACTTC; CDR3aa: CASSQPFPGLEQYEQYF
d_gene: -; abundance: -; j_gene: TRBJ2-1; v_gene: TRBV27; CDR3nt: TGTGCCAGCAGTTTAGGCGGGATCTACAATGAGCAGTTCTTC; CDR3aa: CASSLGGIYNEQFF
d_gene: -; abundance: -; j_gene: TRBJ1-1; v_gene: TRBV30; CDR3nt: TGTGCCTGGAGTGCCTTCCTGAACACTGAAGCTTTCTTT; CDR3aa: CAWSAFLNTEAFF
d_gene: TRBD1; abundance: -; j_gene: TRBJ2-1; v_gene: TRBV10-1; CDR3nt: TGCGCCAGCAGTGAGGGGCAGGGGGCGCGGAATGAGCAGTTCTTC; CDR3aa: CASSEGQGARNEQFF
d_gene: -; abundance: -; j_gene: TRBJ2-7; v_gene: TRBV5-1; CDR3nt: TGCGCCAGCAGCTCCGCGGGCGGGGCCTACGAGCAGTACTTC; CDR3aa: CASSSAGGAYEQYF
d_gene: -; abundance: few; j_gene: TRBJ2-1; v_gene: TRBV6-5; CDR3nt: TGTGCCAGCAGTTACTCGGAGGGTTTCAATGAGCAGTTCTTC; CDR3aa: CASSYSEGFNEQFF
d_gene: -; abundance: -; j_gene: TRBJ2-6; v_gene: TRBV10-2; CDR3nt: TGCGCCAGCAGTGGTTCAGGGATGGGGACCAACGTCCTGACTTTC; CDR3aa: CASSGSGMGTNVLTF
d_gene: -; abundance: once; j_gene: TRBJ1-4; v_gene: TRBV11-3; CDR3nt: TGTGCCAGCAGCTTAGGCGTCAGGGCTAATGAAAAACTGTTTTTT; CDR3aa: CASSLGVRANEKLFF
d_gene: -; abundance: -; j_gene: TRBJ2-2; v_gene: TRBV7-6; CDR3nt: TGTGCCAGCAGCGGCCGTTCGACTCCGAACACCGGGGAGCTGTTTTTT; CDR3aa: CASSGRSTPNTGELFF
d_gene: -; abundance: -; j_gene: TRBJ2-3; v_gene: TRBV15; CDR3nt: TGTGCCACCAGCACCCGGGCGGGGTTAGGCACAGATACGCAGTATTTT; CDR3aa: CATSTRAGLGTDTQYF
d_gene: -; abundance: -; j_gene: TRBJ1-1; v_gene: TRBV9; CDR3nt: TGTGCCAGCAGCGTAGCCGGGAAAGCGGAAGCTTTCTTT; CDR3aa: CASSVAGKAEAFF
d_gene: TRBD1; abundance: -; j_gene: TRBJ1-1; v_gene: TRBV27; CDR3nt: TGTGCCAGCAGTTTCCGCCGGCAGGGGGCGAACACTGAAGCTTTCTTT; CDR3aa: CASSFRRQGANTEAFF
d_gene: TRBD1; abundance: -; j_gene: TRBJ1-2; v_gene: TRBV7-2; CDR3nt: TGTGCCAGCAGCTCGACAACTACAGGGGGGGACGGCTACACCTTC; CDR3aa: CASSSTTTGGDGYTF
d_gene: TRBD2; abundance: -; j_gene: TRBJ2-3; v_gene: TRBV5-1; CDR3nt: TGCGCCAGCAGCTACTCCGGGACTAGCGGATATACGCAGTATTTT; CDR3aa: CASSYSGTSGYTQYF
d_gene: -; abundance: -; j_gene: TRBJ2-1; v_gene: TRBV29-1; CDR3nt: TGCAGCGTCGCGGGGCCCCCCAATGAGCAGTTCTTC; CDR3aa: CSVAGPPNEQFF